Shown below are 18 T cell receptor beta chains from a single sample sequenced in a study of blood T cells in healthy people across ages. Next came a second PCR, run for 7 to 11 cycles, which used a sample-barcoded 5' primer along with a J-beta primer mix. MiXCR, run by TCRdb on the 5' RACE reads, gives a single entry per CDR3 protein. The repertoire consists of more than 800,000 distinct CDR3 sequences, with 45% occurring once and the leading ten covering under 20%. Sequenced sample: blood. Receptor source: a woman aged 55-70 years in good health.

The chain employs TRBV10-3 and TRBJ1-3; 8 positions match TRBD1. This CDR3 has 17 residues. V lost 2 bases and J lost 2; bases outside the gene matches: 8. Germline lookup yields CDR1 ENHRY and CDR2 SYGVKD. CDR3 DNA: TGTGCCATCAGTGAGCTGGGACAGGTAGATCCTGGAAACACCATATATTTT. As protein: CAISELGQVDPGNTIYF.

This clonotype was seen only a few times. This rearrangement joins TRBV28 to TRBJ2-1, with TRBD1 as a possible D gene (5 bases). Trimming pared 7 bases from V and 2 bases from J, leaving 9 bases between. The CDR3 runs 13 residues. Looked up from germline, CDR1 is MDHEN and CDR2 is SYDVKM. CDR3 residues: CASTGRAYNEQFF. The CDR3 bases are TGTGCCAGCACAGGCAGGGCCTACAATGAGCAGTTCTTC.

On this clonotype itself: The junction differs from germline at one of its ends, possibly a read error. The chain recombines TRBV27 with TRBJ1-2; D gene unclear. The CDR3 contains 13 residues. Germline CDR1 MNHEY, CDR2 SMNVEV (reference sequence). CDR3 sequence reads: CASSLTVDYDYTF. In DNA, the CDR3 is TGTGCCAGCAGTCTCACAGTGGACTATGACTACACCTTC.

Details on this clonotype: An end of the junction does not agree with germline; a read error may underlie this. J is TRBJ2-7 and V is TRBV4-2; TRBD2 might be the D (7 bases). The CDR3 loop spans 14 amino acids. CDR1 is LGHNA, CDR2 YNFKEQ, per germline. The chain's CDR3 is CASSQVGGDYEQYF. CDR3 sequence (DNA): TGTGCCAGCAGCCAAGTAGGGGGGGACTACGAGCAATACTTC.

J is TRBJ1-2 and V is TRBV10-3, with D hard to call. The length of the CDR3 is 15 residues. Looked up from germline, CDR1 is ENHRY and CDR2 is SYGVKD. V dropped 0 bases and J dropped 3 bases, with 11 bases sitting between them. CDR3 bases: TGTGCCATCAGTGAGTCGAAGGCCTCCTACTATGGCTACACCTTC. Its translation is CAISESKASYYGYTF.

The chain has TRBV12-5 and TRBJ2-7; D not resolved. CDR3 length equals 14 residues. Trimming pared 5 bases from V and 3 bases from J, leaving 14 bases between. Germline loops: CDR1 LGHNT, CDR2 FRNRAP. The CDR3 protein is CASGTAVGFYEQYF. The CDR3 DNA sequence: TGTGCTAGTGGTACGGCGGTGGGGTTCTACGAGCAGTACTTC.

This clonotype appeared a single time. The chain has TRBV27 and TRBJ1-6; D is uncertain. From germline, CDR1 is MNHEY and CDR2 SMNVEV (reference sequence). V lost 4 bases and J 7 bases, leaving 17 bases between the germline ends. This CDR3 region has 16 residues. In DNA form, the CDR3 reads TGTGCCAGCAGTTCCCGTCCGCGGGGAAACAATTCACCCCTCCACTTT. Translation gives CASSSRPRGNNSPLHF.

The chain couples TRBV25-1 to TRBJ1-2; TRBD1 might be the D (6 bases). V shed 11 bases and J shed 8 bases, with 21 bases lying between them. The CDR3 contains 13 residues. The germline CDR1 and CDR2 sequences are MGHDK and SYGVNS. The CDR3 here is CAPPHKGRGGYTF. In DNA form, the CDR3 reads TGTGCCCCTCCCCACAAGGGCAGGGGCGGCTACACCTTC.

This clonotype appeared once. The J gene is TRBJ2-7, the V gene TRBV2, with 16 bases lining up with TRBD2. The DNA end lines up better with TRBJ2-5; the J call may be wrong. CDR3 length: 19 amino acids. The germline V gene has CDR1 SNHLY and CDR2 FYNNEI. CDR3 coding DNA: TGTGCCAGCAGTGGAGAATTCGGGACTAGCGGGAGGGCCTTTGGGACCCAGTACTTC. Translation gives CASSGEFGTSGRAFGTQYF.

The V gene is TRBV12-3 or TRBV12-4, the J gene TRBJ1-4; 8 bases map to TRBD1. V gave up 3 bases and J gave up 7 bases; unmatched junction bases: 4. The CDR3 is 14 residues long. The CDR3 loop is CASSFRQGSEKLFF. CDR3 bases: TGTGCCAGCAGTTTTCGACAGGGGAGTGAAAAACTGTTTTTT.

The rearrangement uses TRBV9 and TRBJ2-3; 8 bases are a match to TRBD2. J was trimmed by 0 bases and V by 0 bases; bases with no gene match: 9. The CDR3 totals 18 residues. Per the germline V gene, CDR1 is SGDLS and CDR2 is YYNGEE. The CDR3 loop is CASSVAGLAGDSTDTQYF. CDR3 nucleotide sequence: TGTGCCAGCAGCGTAGCTGGGCTAGCGGGCGACAGCACAGATACGCAGTATTTT.

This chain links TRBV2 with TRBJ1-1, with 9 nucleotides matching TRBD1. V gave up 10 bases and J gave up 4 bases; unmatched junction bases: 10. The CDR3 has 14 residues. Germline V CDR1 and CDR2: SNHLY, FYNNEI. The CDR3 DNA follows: TGTGCCACTACAGGGGGCGCTGGGTCCACTGAAGCTTTCTTT. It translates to CATTGGAGSTEAFF.

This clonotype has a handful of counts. The CDR3 is CASSYGGSGTKTSTDTQYF. CDR3 nucleotide sequence: TGTGCCAGCAGTTACGGCGGTAGCGGGACTAAGACCAGCACAGATACGCAGTATTTT. The chain joins TRBV6-5 to TRBJ2-3, with TRBD2 identical over 8 bases. The ends lost 2 bases at V and 0 bases at J; junction bases unmatched: 13. In germline, CDR1 is MNHEY, CDR2 SVGAGI. CDR3 length equals 19 residues.

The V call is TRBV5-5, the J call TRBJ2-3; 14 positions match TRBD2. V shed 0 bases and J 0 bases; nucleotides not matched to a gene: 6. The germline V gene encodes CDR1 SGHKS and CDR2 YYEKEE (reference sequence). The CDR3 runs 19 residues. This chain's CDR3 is CASSLAPGTSGSSTDTQYF. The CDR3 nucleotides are TGTGCCAGCAGCTTGGCCCCAGGGACTAGCGGGAGCAGCACAGATACGCAGTATTTT.

The DNA for the CDR3 is TGCGCCAACTACCGGGACGTTGCCCCAGATACGCAGTATTTT. It yields the protein CANYRDVAPDTQYF. V and J are TRBV10-1 and TRBJ2-3; D assignment may be TRBD1 or TRBD2 (5 bases each). V lost 10 bases and J 4 bases, leaving 18 bases between the germline ends. The V gene's germline CDR1 is WNHNN and CDR2 SYGVQD (reference sequence). The CDR3 is 14 amino acids.

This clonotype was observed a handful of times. Here the CDR3 DNA reads TGTGCCAGCAGCCTGACTGGGGGTCCCTACAATGAGCAGTACTTC. The encoded protein is CASSLTGGPYNEQYF. The genes are TRBV4-2 and TRBJ2-5, with D perhaps matching TRBD1 or TRBD2 (5 bases each). CDR3 length equals 15 residues. The germline V and J ends were trimmed by 4 bases and 11 bases, with 23 bases remaining between them. CDR1 is LGHNA and CDR2 is YNFKEQ in the germline V gene.

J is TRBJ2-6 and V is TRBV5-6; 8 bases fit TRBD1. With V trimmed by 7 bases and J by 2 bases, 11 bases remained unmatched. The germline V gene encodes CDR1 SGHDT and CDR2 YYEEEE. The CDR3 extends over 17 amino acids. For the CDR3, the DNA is TGTGCCAGCGGGGGACAGGCCATGACTACTGGGGCCAACGTCCTGACTTTC. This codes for CASGGQAMTTGANVLTF.

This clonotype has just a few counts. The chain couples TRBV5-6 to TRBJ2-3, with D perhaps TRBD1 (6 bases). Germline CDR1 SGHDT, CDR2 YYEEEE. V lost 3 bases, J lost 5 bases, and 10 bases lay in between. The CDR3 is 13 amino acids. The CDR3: CASSSTRGDTQYF. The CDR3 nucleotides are TGTGCCAGCAGCTCAACCAGGGGAGATACGCAGTATTTT.